The clone carrying this T cell receptor (beta chain) was recorded many times. What it binds is not known. The CDR3 length is 13 residues. CDR1 and CDR2 (germline): SGHAT, FQNNGV. The V gene lost 3 bases and the J gene lost 4 bases, with 7 bases spanning the gap. They built TCR cDNA with 5'RACE template switching, a step that put in a universal primer site and UMIs. In TCRdb, the 5' RACE reads were re-called with MiXCR into one record per CDR3 protein. Among a few hundred thousand distinct CDR3 sequences listed, roughly 3.5% were seen once. The data are from a study of T cells after yellow fever vaccination. Whole-study results and caveats: After the booster, roughly 96% of CD4 and just over 85% of CD8 primary-response clones were re-detected.

This chain joins TRBV11-2 and TRBJ1-5; D is possibly TRBD1 (6 bases). The sequencing here drew on PBMCs, taken on the day of the yellow fever booster vaccination. The sequence came from a man younger than 30 who received the YFV17D yellow fever vaccine. CDR3 residues: CASSLDRNQPQHF. CDR3 DNA: TGTGCCAGCAGCTTGGACAGAAATCAGCCCCAGCATTTT.